This is a list of T cell receptor beta chains from one sample in a study of T cell repertoires in cytomegalovirus infection. TCRdb reprocessed the reads with MiXCR, giving one entry per CDR3 protein. The sample lists fewer than 550,000 distinct CDR3 sequences, less than 30% occurring once. The sequenced material came from PBMCs. The receptors were gathered from a human donor in good health (CMV status not recorded). Some clones in this sample may be carry-over from other donors' samples. Both conserved end residues are part of each CDR3. The order of the fields is J gene, D gene, V gene, clone size, CDR3 DNA, CDR3 protein. The D gene is left open where the match is weak. Size tells how often a clone was seen (once, few, many) or the class of an expanded clone, and some rows leave it out.

TRBJ2-2,-,TRBV7-6,few,TGTGCTAGCAGCTTAGACGACGGGGAGCTGTTTTTT,CASSLDDGELFF
TRBJ2-6,-,TRBV6-2/TRBV6-3,once,TGTGCCAGCAGTTACGGAACCCCGGGCGCTGGGGCCAACGTCCTGACTTTC,CASSYGTPGAGANVLTF
TRBJ1-2,TRBD1,TRBV11-2,-,TGTGCCAGCAGCTACACGACAGGGGGCTATGGCTACACCTTC,CASSYTTGGYGYTF
TRBJ2-5,TRBD1,TRBV14,-,TGTGCCAGCAGCCAACCTACGTTGTCGACAGGGGGCGGGGAGACCCAGTACTTC,CASSQPTLSTGGGETQYF
TRBJ2-3,-,TRBV5-6,few,TGTGCCAGCAGCTTCACAGGGACCGTAAATACGCAGTATTTT,CASSFTGTVNTQYF
TRBJ1-6,-,TRBV7-2,many,TGTGCCAGCAGCCCCGGGCCTAATAATTCACCCCTCCACTTT,CASSPGPNNSPLHF
TRBJ2-1,-,TRBV12-5,-,TGTGCTAGTGGTTTGGTACTTTGGGGGAGTGGGGACAATGAGCAGTTCTTC,CASGLVLWGSGDNEQFF
TRBJ2-1,TRBD2,TRBV7-9,-,TGTGCCAGCAGCTTAGCCGGACTAGCGGGAGGTTCCTCCTACAATGAGCAGTTCTTC,CASSLAGLAGGSSYNEQFF
TRBJ1-2,-,TRBV5-6,-,TGTGCCAGCAGCCCTACCCTTTTTGGACAGCCGGGGACCTTC,CASSPTLFGQPGTF
TRBJ1-5,TRBD1,TRBV5-1,-,TGCGCCAGCAGCGAGACAGGGATCAGCAATCAGCCCCAGCATTTT,CASSETGISNQPQHF
TRBJ2-5,TRBD2,TRBV11-3,-,TGTGCCAGCAGCCCCCCGGCGGAGTCAGCGGGGGAAGAGACCCAGTACTTC,CASSPPAESAGEETQYF
TRBJ2-3,TRBD2,TRBV24-1,few,TGTGCCACGAAAGCGGGAGCTGTGGATACGCAGTATTTT,CATKAGAVDTQYF
TRBJ1-1,-,TRBV6-6,-,TGTGCCAGCAGTTCCCACCAACAGCTGAACACTGAAGCTTTCTTT,CASSSHQQLNTEAFF
TRBJ2-3,-,TRBV18,-,TGTGCCAGCTCACGGACAGCCACAGATACGCAGTATTTT,CASSRTATDTQYF
TRBJ1-1,-,TRBV6-2/TRBV6-3,-,TGTGCCAGCAGTCCCCGGGGCGGTGGAACGGACACTGAAGCTTTCTTT,CASSPRGGGTDTEAFF
TRBJ2-2,TRBD2,TRBV11-2,few,TGTGCCAGCGGGAGGGGCTCGAACACCGGGGAGCTGTTTTTT,CASGRGSNTGELFF
TRBJ2-3,-,TRBV7-2,many,TGTGCCAGCAGCCAACAAGGTGGAGGGGGAGGAGATACGCAGTATTTT,CASSQQGGGGGDTQYF
TRBJ1-4,TRBD1,TRBV27,few,TGTGCCAGCAGTTCCCATACAGGGGGCATCGAACTGTTTTTT,CASSSHTGGIELFF
TRBJ2-2,-,TRBV6-1,many,TGTGCCAGCAGTGAAAACTTGGGGAGGAACACCGGGGAGCTGTTTTTT,CASSENLGRNTGELFF
TRBJ1-4,-,TRBV18,-,TGTGCCAGCTCAGGAGGCGGTATTGATAATGAAAAACTGTTTTTT,CASSGGGIDNEKLFF
TRBJ2-1,TRBD1,TRBV7-6,-,TGTGCCAGCAGCTTAATACAGGGGGCGCCGGGTGAGCAGTTCTTC,CASSLIQGAPGEQFF
TRBJ2-2,TRBD2,TRBV7-9,few,TGTGCCAGCAGGACTAGCGGGAGTTTTGGTCGGTCGGCGAACACCGGGGAGCTGTTTTTT,CASRTSGSFGRSANTGELFF
TRBJ2-1,-,TRBV29-1,-,TGCAGCGGACAGGAACCTTACAATGAGCAGTTCTTC,CSGQEPYNEQFF
TRBJ1-2,-,TRBV28,few,TGTGCCAGCAGTTTAATAGGACAGAACTCCTATGGCTACACCTTC,CASSLIGQNSYGYTF
TRBJ2-7,-,TRBV7-2,-,TGTGCCAGCAGCTTAGACCCACCGGACTCCTCTGACTCCTACGAGCAGTACTTC,CASSLDPPDSSDSYEQYF
TRBJ2-3,-,TRBV28,-,TGTGCCAGCGAGAAGGGTACGCAGTATTTT,CASEKGTQYF
TRBJ2-1,-,TRBV11-2,many,TGTGCCAGCAGCTTAGGACAGAGTTACAATGAGCAGTTCTTC,CASSLGQSYNEQFF
TRBJ2-1,TRBD1,TRBV5-3,-,TGTGCCAGCAGCGGTACCGGGACAGGATATGAGCAGTTCTTC,CASSGTGTGYEQFF
TRBJ2-2,-,TRBV7-2,many,TGTGCCAGCAGCCCCTGGGGGCGGGACGCCGGGGAGCTGTTTTTT,CASSPWGRDAGELFF
TRBJ1-1,-,TRBV19,-,TGTGCCAGTAGGAATAGGGCCGAAGGGAACACTGAAGCTTTCTTT,CASRNRAEGNTEAFF
TRBJ2-3,TRBD2,TRBV27,-,TGTGCCAGCAAAGCGGGAGGGCCCGCAGATACGCAGTATTTT,CASKAGGPADTQYF
TRBJ2-3,-,TRBV2,-,TGTGCCAGCAGTGACGGTCTGACAGATACGCAGTATTTT,CASSDGLTDTQYF
TRBJ1-4,-,TRBV2,-,TGTGCCAGCAGTGCGTCTGGGGTTGAAAAACTGTTTTTT,CASSASGVEKLFF
TRBJ1-1,TRBD1,TRBV27,-,TGTGCCAGCAGCGAAGCCGGGACAGGGTATCTCATGAACACTGAAGCTTTCTTT,CASSEAGTGYLMNTEAFF
TRBJ1-2,TRBD1,TRBV10-3,few,TGTGCCATCAGTGGGTTTAAGGGGGCACACTATGGCTACACCTTC,CAISGFKGAHYGYTF
TRBJ2-5,-,TRBV2,-,TGTGCCGGAGGAGCGGGCCAAGAGACCCAGTACTTC,CAGGAGQETQYF
TRBJ2-1,-,TRBV7-2,many,TGTGCCAGCAGCCGGACAGTTCTTGAGCAGTTCTTC,CASSRTVLEQFF
TRBJ2-5,-,TRBV5-5,once,TGTGCCAGCAACCCGTGGGGGATAGGAGAGACCCAGTACTTC,CASNPWGIGETQYF
TRBJ2-7,TRBD1,TRBV6-1,many,TGTGCCAGCAATAAGGACAGGGGGCGATACGAGCAGTACTTC,CASNKDRGRYEQYF
TRBJ2-5,-,TRBV10-3,many,TGTGCCATCGGGCGAGAGACCCAGTACTTC,CAIGRETQYF
TRBJ1-1,-,TRBV28,many,TGTGCCAGCAGTTTATTAGGGCCACAGACTGAAGCTTTCTTT,CASSLLGPQTEAFF